The sequence of this TCR beta chain was determined in a study of regulatory T cells in long-lasting Graves disease. Notes on the study in general: Persistent patients had a count of shared public clonotypes (about 2,500) that exceeded that of new patients (approximately 920).

Germline V gene sequence: CDR1 SGHAT, CDR2 FQNNGV. The CDR3 totals 14 residues. Unmatched junction bases numbered 6, after V lost 1 base and J lost 7 bases. Remarks on this clonotype: What it recognizes is unknown.

Time point here: newly diagnosed GD, antithyroid drugs for less than 3 months. PBMCs provided the RNA from which the TCR library was made. Graves' disease diagnosis used American Thyroid Association guidelines. Arm-PCR of CDR3 regions and iRepertoire HTBI primers were used to build TCR beta libraries. TCRdb reprocessed the multiplex PCR reads via MiXCR and lists one record per CDR3 protein. The data hold 400,000 to 500,000 distinct CDR3 sequences, with about a sixth observed a single time. The same data also went into a second study, on T cells in Graves' hyperthyroidism and ophthalmopathy.

The chain links TRBV11-2 to TRBJ1-2, with 7 bases that match TRBD1. This receptor was obtained from a woman aged 18-30 years with Graves disease. The sample was peripheral blood mononuclear cells (PBMCs), taken at new diagnosis, from a patient treated with antithyroid drugs. The CDR3 loop is CASSLVTGAAGYTF. CDR3 nucleotides: TGTGCCAGCAGCTTAGTAACAGGGGCCGCTGGCTACACCTTC.